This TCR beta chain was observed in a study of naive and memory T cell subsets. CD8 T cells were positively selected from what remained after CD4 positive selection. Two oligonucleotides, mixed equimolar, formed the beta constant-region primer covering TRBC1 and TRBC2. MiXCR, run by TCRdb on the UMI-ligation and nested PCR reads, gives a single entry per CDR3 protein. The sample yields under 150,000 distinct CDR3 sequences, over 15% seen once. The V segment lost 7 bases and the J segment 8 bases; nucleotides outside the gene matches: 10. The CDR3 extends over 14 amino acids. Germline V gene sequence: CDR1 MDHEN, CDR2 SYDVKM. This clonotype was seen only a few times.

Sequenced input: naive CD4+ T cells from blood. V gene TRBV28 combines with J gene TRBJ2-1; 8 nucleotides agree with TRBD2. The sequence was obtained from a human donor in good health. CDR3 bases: TGTGCCAGCACCTCGGCGGGAGGAGTTTATGAGCAGTTCTTC. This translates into CASTSAGGVYEQFF.